This T cell receptor beta chain is from a study of preoperative IRX-2 immunotherapy in early breast cancer. Treatment denoted: preoperative locoregional IRX-2 cytokine immunotherapy. Patients received preoperative, locoregional IRX-2 cytokine immunotherapy in a phase Ib study. Looked up from germline, CDR1 is SGHVS and CDR2 is FQNEAQ. The CDR3 covers 17 residues. Trimming shortened V by 2 bases and J by 6 bases, and 22 bases separated the two germline ends. Method: immunoSEQ multiplex PCR; TCRdb's copy keeps in-frame clones and lacks some. The sample shows some 59,000 clones, 94% of them seen only once.

The receptor comes from a human donor with breast cancer. The chain combines TRBV7-8 with TRBJ2-5; D tentatively reads TRBD1 or TRBD2 (5 bases each). Sampling was conducted from a patient treated with IRX-2 immunotherapy. This CDR3 reads CASSLFRPGATRKTQYF. As DNA, the CDR3 is TGTGCCAGCAGCTTATTCCGGCCCGGGGCTACTCGTAAGACCCAGTACTTC. The variable domain in full, with the rest retrieved from reference TRBV7-8 and TRBJ2-5, is GAGVSQSPRYKVAKRGQDVALRCDPISGHVSLFWYQQALGQGPEFLTYFQNEAQLDKSGLPSDRFFAERPEGSVSTLKIQRTQQEDSAVYLCASSLFRPGATRKTQYFGPGTRLLVL.